Listed below are T cell receptor beta chains from one sample, sequenced in a study of T-cell reconstitution after alpha-beta-depleted transplantation in children. TCRdb recomputed calls from the PCR reads with MiXCR, one row per CDR3 protein. The sample lists tens of thousands of distinct CDR3 sequences, roughly a sixth occurring once. The source material was PBMCs, mostly from graft donor cells, sampled 60 days after TCRalphabeta/CD19-depleted stem cell transplant. The receptor source for this set is a male patient between 2 and 15 years old who had a stem cell transplant for acute lymphoblastic leukemia, so the T cells may come from the graft donor. The CDR3 runs from the conserved cysteine through the conserved F or W. D genes are given only for firm matches. Expanded clones are given a class, and other clones once, few, many or no size at all.

abundance: few; d_gene: TRBD2; v_gene: TRBV20-1; j_gene: TRBJ2-2; CDR3aa: CSARWGGRTGELFF; CDR3nt: TGCAGTGCTAGATGGGGGGGGAGGACCGGGGAGCTGTTTTTT
abundance: many; d_gene: TRBD1; v_gene: TRBV7-8; j_gene: TRBJ2-5; CDR3aa: CASSLGQGETQYF; CDR3nt: TGTGCCAGCAGCTTAGGACAGGGAGAGACCCAGTACTTC
abundance: .; d_gene: .; v_gene: TRBV12-3/TRBV12-4; j_gene: TRBJ1-3; CDR3aa: CASSFGPVLSGNTKYF; CDR3nt: TGTGCCAGCAGTTTTGGCCCAGTACTCTCTGGAAACACCAAATATTTT
abundance: few; d_gene: .; v_gene: TRBV9; j_gene: TRBJ2-3; CDR3aa: CASSAPWGSTDTQYF; CDR3nt: TGTGCCAGCAGCGCACCGTGGGGGTCCACAGATACGCAGTATTTT
abundance: .; d_gene: .; v_gene: TRBV5-6; j_gene: TRBJ1-2; CDR3aa: CASSPRGGNGYTF; CDR3nt: TGTGCCAGCAGCCCGAGAGGGGGGAATGGCTACACCTTC
abundance: few; d_gene: TRBD2; v_gene: TRBV11-2; j_gene: TRBJ2-3; CDR3aa: CASSSFLLTSGSTDTQYF; CDR3nt: TGTGCCAGCAGCTCATTCCTACTGACTAGCGGGAGCACAGATACGCAGTATTTT
abundance: .; d_gene: TRBD2; v_gene: TRBV11-2; j_gene: TRBJ2-7; CDR3aa: CASSHIGGGEQYF; CDR3nt: TGTGCCAGCAGCCATATCGGGGGGGGCGAGCAGTACTTC
abundance: many; d_gene: TRBD1; v_gene: TRBV6-1; j_gene: TRBJ2-2; CDR3aa: CASRPGQGASTGELFF; CDR3nt: TGTGCCAGCAGACCGGGACAGGGGGCGAGCACCGGGGAGCTGTTTTTT
abundance: many; d_gene: .; v_gene: TRBV10-2; j_gene: TRBJ2-7; CDR3aa: CASSASEEQYF; CDR3nt: TGCGCCAGCAGTGCATCCGAAGAGCAGTACTTC
abundance: .; d_gene: TRBD1; v_gene: TRBV10-1; j_gene: TRBJ2-3; CDR3aa: CASGTGSGRADTQYF; CDR3nt: TGCGCCAGCGGGACAGGTAGTGGCAGGGCAGATACGCAGTATTTT
abundance: .; d_gene: .; v_gene: TRBV10-1; j_gene: TRBJ2-7; CDR3aa: CASAPESASEQYF; CDR3nt: TGCGCCAGCGCGCCCGAGTCGGCTAGCGAGCAGTACTTC
abundance: .; d_gene: TRBD1; v_gene: TRBV5-1; j_gene: TRBJ2-5; CDR3aa: CASSQVPGQGETQYF; CDR3nt: TGCGCCAGCAGCCAGGTTCCGGGACAGGGGGAGACCCAGTACTTC
abundance: many; d_gene: .; v_gene: TRBV4-3; j_gene: TRBJ1-3; CDR3aa: CASSQDGGRGNTIYF; CDR3nt: TGCGCCAGCAGCCAAGATGGGGGGAGAGGAAACACCATATATTTT
abundance: many; d_gene: .; v_gene: TRBV29-1; j_gene: TRBJ1-4; CDR3aa: CSAGAANEKLFF; CDR3nt: TGCAGCGCCGGGGCGGCTAATGAAAAACTGTTTTTT
abundance: many; d_gene: .; v_gene: TRBV20-1; j_gene: TRBJ2-4; CDR3aa: CSAPDVAKNIQYF; CDR3nt: TGCAGTGCCCCGGACGTAGCCAAAAACATTCAGTACTTC
abundance: few; d_gene: .; v_gene: TRBV29-1; j_gene: TRBJ2-5; CDR3aa: CSVPRWGAETQYF; CDR3nt: TGCAGCGTCCCCAGGTGGGGCGCAGAGACCCAGTACTTC
abundance: .; d_gene: .; v_gene: TRBV6-1; j_gene: TRBJ2-7; CDR3aa: CASRSAREQFYEQYF; CDR3nt: TGTGCCAGCAGGTCCGCTAGGGAACAATTCTACGAGCAGTACTTC
abundance: .; d_gene: .; v_gene: TRBV28; j_gene: TRBJ1-4; CDR3aa: CASSLETTNEKLFF; CDR3nt: TGTGCCAGCAGTTTAGAGACAACTAATGAAAAACTGTTTTTT
abundance: many; d_gene: .; v_gene: TRBV6-1; j_gene: TRBJ2-7; CDR3aa: CASSPVWTPNREQYF; CDR3nt: TGTGCCAGCAGTCCCGTCTGGACACCCAACAGGGAGCAGTACTTC
abundance: .; d_gene: TRBD2; v_gene: TRBV27; j_gene: TRBJ2-1; CDR3aa: CASSASGRARNEQFF; CDR3nt: TGTGCCAGCAGTGCCAGCGGGAGGGCCCGGAATGAGCAGTTCTTC
abundance: .; d_gene: .; v_gene: TRBV5-1; j_gene: TRBJ2-7; CDR3aa: CASSLELGRGYEQYF; CDR3nt: TGCGCCAGCAGCTTGGAACTCGGCAGGGGATACGAGCAGTACTTC
abundance: few; d_gene: .; v_gene: TRBV29-1; j_gene: TRBJ2-2; CDR3aa: CSVPSDPTGELFF; CDR3nt: TGCAGCGTGCCCTCCGACCCCACCGGGGAGCTGTTTTTT
abundance: .; d_gene: .; v_gene: TRBV11-1; j_gene: TRBJ2-6; CDR3aa: CASSRAQAPSGANVLTF; CDR3nt: TGTGCCAGCAGCAGAGCCCAGGCTCCCTCTGGGGCCAACGTCCTGACTTTC
abundance: few; d_gene: .; v_gene: TRBV3-1; j_gene: TRBJ1-2; CDR3aa: CASSPPDERYGYTF; CDR3nt: TGTGCCAGCAGCCCCCCCGACGAGCGCTATGGCTACACCTTC
abundance: .; d_gene: .; v_gene: TRBV3-1; j_gene: TRBJ2-3; CDR3aa: CASSQDGEGTPDPDTQYF; CDR3nt: TGTGCCAGCAGCCAAGATGGCGAAGGGACTCCAGACCCAGATACGCAGTATTTT
abundance: medium-sized; d_gene: .; v_gene: TRBV7-2; j_gene: TRBJ1-1; CDR3aa: CASSLASGVNTEAFF; CDR3nt: TGTGCCAGCAGCTTAGCGTCTGGGGTCAACACTGAAGCTTTCTTT
abundance: many; d_gene: .; v_gene: TRBV6-5; j_gene: TRBJ2-2; CDR3aa: CASSYVARVLTGELFF; CDR3nt: TGTGCCAGCAGTTACGTCGCCAGGGTACTCACGGGGGAGCTGTTTTTT
abundance: .; d_gene: .; v_gene: TRBV3-1; j_gene: TRBJ2-1; CDR3aa: CASSPHGEPQFF; CDR3nt: TGTGCCAGCAGCCCCCACGGGGAGCCGCAGTTCTTC
abundance: many; d_gene: .; v_gene: TRBV12-3/TRBV12-4; j_gene: TRBJ2-5; CDR3aa: CASSRRETQYF; CDR3nt: TGTGCCAGCAGCCGTAGGGAGACCCAGTACTTC
abundance: .; d_gene: .; v_gene: TRBV21-1; j_gene: TRBJ2-1; CDR3aa: CASSKRAHRIHNEQFF; CDR3nt: TGTGCCAGCAGCAAAAGGGCCCACAGGATACACAATGAGCAGTTCTTC
abundance: many; d_gene: .; v_gene: TRBV7-2; j_gene: TRBJ2-3; CDR3aa: CASSFRPTSTDTQYF; CDR3nt: TGTGCCAGCAGCTTCAGGCCTACTAGCACAGATACGCAGTATTTT
abundance: once; d_gene: .; v_gene: TRBV20-1; j_gene: TRBJ1-4; CDR3aa: CSASVVQIATNEKLFF; CDR3nt: TGCAGTGCTAGTGTCGTACAAATTGCAACTAATGAAAAACTGTTTTTT
abundance: many; d_gene: .; v_gene: TRBV18; j_gene: TRBJ2-7; CDR3aa: CASSSQGGEQYF; CDR3nt: TGTGCCAGCTCATCCCAGGGGGGCGAGCAGTACTTC
abundance: .; d_gene: .; v_gene: TRBV4-2; j_gene: TRBJ2-5; CDR3aa: CASRPERGMGTQYF; CDR3nt: TGTGCCAGCAGGCCCGAAAGAGGGATGGGGACCCAGTACTTC
abundance: .; d_gene: .; v_gene: TRBV6-1; j_gene: TRBJ2-5; CDR3aa: CASSPQAVTGTQYF; CDR3nt: TGTGCCAGCAGCCCCCAAGCGGTGACGGGGACCCAGTACTTC
abundance: few; d_gene: .; v_gene: TRBV5-1; j_gene: TRBJ2-5; CDR3aa: CASSSGGKETQYF; CDR3nt: TGCGCCAGCAGCTCGGGCGGGAAAGAGACCCAGTACTTC
abundance: many; d_gene: .; v_gene: TRBV9; j_gene: TRBJ1-2; CDR3aa: CASSTREFYGYTF; CDR3nt: TGTGCCAGCAGCACCCGGGAGTTCTATGGCTACACCTTC
abundance: medium-sized; d_gene: TRBD2; v_gene: TRBV7-8; j_gene: TRBJ2-7; CDR3aa: CASSHRASGTSYEQYF; CDR3nt: TGTGCCAGCAGCCACCGGGCTAGCGGGACCTCCTACGAGCAGTACTTC
abundance: few; d_gene: .; v_gene: TRBV7-9; j_gene: TRBJ2-7; CDR3aa: CASRETYRRKQYF; CDR3nt: TGTGCCAGCAGAGAAACCTACAGGAGAAAGCAGTACTTC
abundance: .; d_gene: TRBD1; v_gene: TRBV3-1; j_gene: TRBJ1-4; CDR3aa: CASSLTGDNEKLFF; CDR3nt: TGTGCCAGCAGCCTGACAGGGGATAATGAAAAACTGTTTTTT
abundance: .; d_gene: .; v_gene: TRBV5-1; j_gene: TRBJ2-6; CDR3aa: CASSLGFSGANVLTF; CDR3nt: TGCGCCAGCAGCTTGGGGTTCTCTGGGGCCAACGTCCTGACTTTC
abundance: many; d_gene: .; v_gene: TRBV10-2; j_gene: TRBJ2-7; CDR3aa: CASSLGGNEQYF; CDR3nt: TGCGCCAGCAGTCTAGGAGGTAACGAGCAGTACTTC
abundance: many; d_gene: .; v_gene: TRBV12-2; j_gene: TRBJ1-6; CDR3aa: CASRLAFGATSNSPLHF; CDR3nt: TGTGCAAGTCGCTTAGCGTTTGGGGCGACAAGTAATTCACCCCTCCACTTT
abundance: medium-sized; d_gene: TRBD2; v_gene: TRBV28; j_gene: TRBJ2-7; CDR3aa: CASSLMREGPHEQYF; CDR3nt: TGTGCCAGCAGTTTGATGCGGGAGGGTCCCCACGAGCAGTACTTC
abundance: .; d_gene: TRBD1; v_gene: TRBV7-9; j_gene: TRBJ2-3; CDR3aa: CASSPDRDSQYF; CDR3nt: TGTGCCAGCAGCCCGGACAGGGATTCGCAGTATTTT
abundance: .; d_gene: .; v_gene: TRBV5-1; j_gene: TRBJ2-3; CDR3aa: CASSLVSKAPPDTQYF; CDR3nt: TGCGCCAGCAGCTTGGTATCGAAGGCGCCGCCAGATACGCAGTATTTT
abundance: few; d_gene: .; v_gene: TRBV4-2; j_gene: TRBJ2-6; CDR3aa: CASSQIRVSGANVLTF; CDR3nt: TGTGCCAGCAGCCAAATCAGAGTCTCTGGGGCCAACGTCCTGACTTTC